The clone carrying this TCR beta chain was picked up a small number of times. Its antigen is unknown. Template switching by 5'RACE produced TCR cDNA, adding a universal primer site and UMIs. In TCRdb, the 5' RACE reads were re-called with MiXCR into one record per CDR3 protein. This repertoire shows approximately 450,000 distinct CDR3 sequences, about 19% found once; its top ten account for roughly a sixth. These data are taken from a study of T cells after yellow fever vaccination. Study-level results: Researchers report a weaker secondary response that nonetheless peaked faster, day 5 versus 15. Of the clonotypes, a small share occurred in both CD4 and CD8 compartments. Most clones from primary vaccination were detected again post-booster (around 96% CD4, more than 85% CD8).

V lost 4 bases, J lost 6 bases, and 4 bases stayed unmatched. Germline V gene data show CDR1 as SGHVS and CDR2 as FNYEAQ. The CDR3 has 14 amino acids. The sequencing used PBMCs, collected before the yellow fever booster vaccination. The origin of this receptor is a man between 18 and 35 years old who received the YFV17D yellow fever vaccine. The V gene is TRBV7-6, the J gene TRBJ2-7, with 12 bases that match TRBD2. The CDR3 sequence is CASSSPSGGGEQYF. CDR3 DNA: TGTGCCAGCAGCTCTCCTAGCGGGGGGGGCGAGCAGTACTTC. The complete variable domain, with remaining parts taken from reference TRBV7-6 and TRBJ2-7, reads GAGVSQSPRYKVTKRGQDVALRCDPISGHVSLYWYRQALGQGPEFLTYFNYEAQQDKSGLPNDRFSAERPEGSISTLTIQRTEQRDSAMYRCASSSPSGGGEQYFGPGTRLTVT.